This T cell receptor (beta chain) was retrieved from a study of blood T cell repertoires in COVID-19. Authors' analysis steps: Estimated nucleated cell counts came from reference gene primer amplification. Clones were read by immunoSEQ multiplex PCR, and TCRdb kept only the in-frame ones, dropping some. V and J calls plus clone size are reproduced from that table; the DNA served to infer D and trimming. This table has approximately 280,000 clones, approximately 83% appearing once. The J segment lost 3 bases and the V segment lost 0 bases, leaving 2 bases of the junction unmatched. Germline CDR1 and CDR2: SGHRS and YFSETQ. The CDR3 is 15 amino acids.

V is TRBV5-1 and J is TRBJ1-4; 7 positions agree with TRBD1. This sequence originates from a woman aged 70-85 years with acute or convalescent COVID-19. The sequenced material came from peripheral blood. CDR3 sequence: CASSLAGQANEKLFF. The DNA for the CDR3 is TGCGCCAGCAGCTTGGCAGGACAGGCTAATGAAAAACTGTTTTTT.